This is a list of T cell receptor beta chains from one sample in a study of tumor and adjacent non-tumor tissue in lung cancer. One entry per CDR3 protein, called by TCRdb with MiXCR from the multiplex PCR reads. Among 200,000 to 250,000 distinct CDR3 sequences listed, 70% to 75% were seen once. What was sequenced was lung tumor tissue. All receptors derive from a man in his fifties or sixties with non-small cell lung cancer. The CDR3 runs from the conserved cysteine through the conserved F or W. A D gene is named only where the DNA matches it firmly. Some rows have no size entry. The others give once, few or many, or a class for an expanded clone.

CDR3: CASSYSLTASSGNTIYF
DNA: TGTGCCAGCAGTTATTCCCTTACAGCCTCCTCTGGAAACACCATATATTTT
length: 17
D: -
V: TRBV6-5
size: many
J: TRBJ1-3

CDR3: CSARYMKGTSKRETQYF
DNA: TGCAGTGCTAGATATATGAAGGGGACTAGCAAGAGAGAGACCCAGTACTTT
length: 17
D: TRBD2
V: TRBV20-1
size: -
J: TRBJ2-5

CDR3: CASSFRNYDYTF
DNA: TGTGCAAGCAGCTTTCGAAACTATGACTACACCTTC
length: 12
D: -
V: TRBV11-2
size: -
J: TRBJ1-2

CDR3: CSTRGGGNEKTFF
DNA: TGCAGTACTAGAGGCGGCGGTAATGAAAAAACGTTTTTT
length: 13
D: -
V: TRBV20-1
size: -
J: TRBJ1-4

CDR3: CASSYQGRYQETQYF
DNA: TGTGCCAGCAGTTACCAGGGACGGTACCAAGAGACCCAGTACTTC
length: 15
D: -
V: TRBV6-5
size: medium-sized
J: TRBJ2-5

CDR3: CASSSSRDSSYNEQFF
DNA: TGTGCCAGCAGTTCGTCCCGGGACTCCTCCTACAATGAGCAGTTCTTT
length: 16
D: -
V: TRBV12-3/TRBV12-4
size: -
J: TRBJ2-1

CDR3: CSARVHLETQYF
DNA: TGCAGTGCTAGAGTTCACCTGGAGACCCAGTACTTC
length: 12
D: -
V: TRBV20-1
size: -
J: TRBJ2-5

CDR3: CASSETGGAETQYF
DNA: TGTGCCAGCAGCGAGACGGGGGGAGCAGAGACCCAGTACTTC
length: 14
D: TRBD2
V: TRBV12-3/TRBV12-4
size: -
J: TRBJ2-5

CDR3: CTISLLQGADYNSPLHF
DNA: TGTACCATCAGCCTACTACAGGGGGCAGATTATAATTCACCCCTCCACTTT
length: 17
D: TRBD1
V: TRBV5-6
size: -
J: TRBJ1-6

CDR3: CDSSDSGKGTEAFF
DNA: TGCGACAGCAGTGACTCGGGAAAGGGCACTGAAGCTTTCTTT
length: 14
D: -
V: TRBV10-1
size: -
J: TRBJ1-1

CDR3: CASSQDRGYEQYF
DNA: TGTGCCAGCAGCCAAGATAGGGGTTACGAGCAGTACTTC
length: 13
D: -
V: TRBV4-2
size: many
J: TRBJ2-7

CDR3: CASRLSMAYGYTF
DNA: TGTGCCAGCAGGCTGTCGATGGCATATGGCTACACCTTC
length: 13
D: -
V: TRBV12-3/TRBV12-4
size: -
J: TRBJ1-2

CDR3: CSASDGLDNEQYF
DNA: TGCAGTGCTTCGGACGGCCTCGACAACGAGCAGTACTTC
length: 13
D: -
V: TRBV20-1
size: few
J: TRBJ2-7

CDR3: CASTPANTDTQYF
DNA: TGTGCCAGTACCCCCGCTAACACAGATACGCAGTATTTT
length: 13
D: -
V: TRBV12-3/TRBV12-4
size: -
J: TRBJ2-3

CDR3: CGSSQAGGRHEKLFF
DNA: TGTGGCAGCAGCCAAGCGGGAGGCCGGCATGAAAAACTGTTTTTT
length: 15
D: -
V: TRBV14
size: once
J: TRBJ1-4

CDR3: CASSFHGGAGTDTQYF
DNA: TGTGCCAGCAGTTTCCACGGGGGGGCCGGTACAGATACGCAGTATTTT
length: 16
D: TRBD2
V: TRBV28
size: -
J: TRBJ2-3

CDR3: CASSISRLAGDNNEQFF
DNA: TGTGCCAGCAGCATATCTCGGCTTGCGGGAGACAACAATGAGCAGTTCTTC
length: 17
D: TRBD2
V: TRBV11-1
size: once
J: TRBJ2-1

CDR3: CASIGKNSFPGEQYF
DNA: TGTGCCAGCATTGGTAAGAATAGTTTCCCCGGCGAGCAGTACTTC
length: 15
D: -
V: TRBV6-2/TRBV6-3
size: few
J: TRBJ2-7

CDR3: CASTMGSGEAETQYF
DNA: TGTGCCAGCACGATGGGGAGCGGGGAGGCAGAGACCCAGTACTTC
length: 15
D: TRBD2
V: TRBV6-5
size: -
J: TRBJ2-5

CDR3: CSAASGAERGPFNYF
DNA: TGCAGTGCCGCAAGCGGGGCCGAGAGGGGTCCGTTCAATTACTTC
length: 15
D: TRBD2
V: TRBV20-1
size: -
J: TRBJ2-4

CDR3: CASSSAQAFPLHF
DNA: TGTGCCAGCAGTTCCGCGCAGGCCTTCCCCCTCCACTTT
length: 13
D: -
V: TRBV28
size: few
J: TRBJ1-6

CDR3: CASSQNREAGELFF
DNA: TGTGCCAGCAGTCAAAACAGGGAGGCCGGGGAGCTGTTTTTT
length: 14
D: -
V: TRBV12-3/TRBV12-4
size: few
J: TRBJ2-2

CDR3: CVSGYEQYF
DNA: TGTGTCAGCGGTTACGAGCAGTACTTC
length: 9
D: -
V: TRBV28
size: -
J: TRBJ2-7

CDR3: CASRGTGNSGANVLTF
DNA: TGCGCCAGCAGAGGGACAGGCAACTCTGGGGCTAACGTCCTGACTTTC
length: 16
D: TRBD1
V: TRBV10-2
size: once
J: TRBJ2-6

CDR3: CASSPQSRSSYNEQFF
DNA: TGTGCCAGCAGCCCACAGTCTAGGAGCTCCTACAATGAGCAGTTCTTC
length: 16
D: -
V: TRBV11-2
size: medium-sized
J: TRBJ2-1

CDR3: CVSSSGTIRTSGGETQYF
DNA: TGTGTCAGCAGCTCCGGAACCATCAGGACTAGCGGAGGGGAGACCCAGTACTTC
length: 18
D: TRBD2
V: TRBV11-2
size: once
J: TRBJ2-5

CDR3: CASSSPISYGYAF
DNA: TGTGCCAGCAGTTCTCCCATTTCCTATGGCTACGCCTTC
length: 13
D: -
V: TRBV5-4
size: -
J: TRBJ1-2

CDR3: CANSEFRGWDEQFF
DNA: TGTGCCAACAGTGAATTCAGGGGTTGGGATGAGCAGTTCTTC
length: 14
D: -
V: TRBV6-1
size: -
J: TRBJ2-1